This record looks at one T cell receptor (beta chain) sequence and its context. Its binding antigen is unknown. No per-base quality is available; no much larger clone lies one base away. This sample was taken from a study of post-analysis software for immune sequencing data (dated by TCRdb to between 2014 and 2017). Background for the entire study: Recorded disease courses included relapsing-remitting, secondary progressive and progressive-relapsing multiple sclerosis, with some patients lacking subtype annotation. Patient repertoires were compared against 10 to 12 previously published healthy control repertoires from donors aged about 6 to 28 years. A subset of samples was prepared in parallel using single-end sample barcoding, then pooled and co-amplified after Illumina adapter ligation. Overall results and qualifications from the work: Direct clustering with F measure revealed strong co-clustering of samples prepared in the same batch, which led to a batch-effect correction. Significantly lower normalized Chao1 diversity was found in multiple sclerosis patients than in controls, suggesting substantial peripheral T-cell clonal expansion. The control group was slightly older than the multiple sclerosis patient group. Patients showed significantly higher frequencies than controls for about 5 TRBV segments, among them TRBV5-6, TRBV5-1 and TRBV20-1.

Library construction relied on PCR. The sequencer was an Illumina HiSeq 2500. To reduce PCR and sequencing biases, unique molecular identifiers were incorporated into the TCR beta cDNA libraries. About 0.5 million cDNA molecules were obtained for every 1 to 10 million input T cells, so each molecule roughly corresponded to one T cell. The same protocol used for the earlier healthy control dataset was applied to prepare and sequence the patient libraries. Samples belonging to the same batch were prepared together, multiplexed and sequenced on a shared HiSeq lane. Under the source paper's analysis protocol: MIGEC handled the raw barcoded reads, throwing out single-read molecular identifier groups before consensus assembly and CDR3 extraction. Clonotype tables were post-analysed with VDJtools, and diversity was normalized by down-sampling all datasets to the smallest sample size. Repertoire overlap clustering matched CDR3 amino acid but not nucleotide sequences to correct batch-related cross-sample contamination. TCRdb took the public reads, trimmed them with fastp at Q25, ran MiXCR for clone calling and kept in-frame beta chains. Under each unique CDR3 protein, matching rows form one entry showing the most common genes and DNA. The V and J calls here are based on TCRdb, not the publication. In this sample the table shows about 810,000 distinct CDR3 sequences, about 57% of which occur a single time. The ten most abundant clones make up approximately 4.2% of the sample.

Reading the germline V gene gives CDR1 SGHVS and CDR2 FQNEAQ. Compared with germline, V lacks 0 bases and J lacks 3 bases; bases without a gene match: 10. From its cysteine to its phenylalanine, the CDR3 spans 20 amino acids. The read is trimmed to its CDR3 DNA, 60 bases read in frame from base 1. To demonstrate the VDJtools post-analysis software, the study profiled TCR beta repertoires from the peripheral blood of some 13 young patients with multiple sclerosis. The patients with multiple sclerosis were children and adolescents between about 6 and 17 years of age. Material for sequencing was blood. Recombination linked TRBV7-8 to TRBJ2-3, and TRBD2 matches 15 of the central bases. The source of this sequence is a girl aged 5-17 years with multiple sclerosis. The DNA sequence is as follows: TGTGCCAGCAGCTTAGCAAGGACGAGGACTAGCGGGGGGGCAACAGATACGCAGTATTTT. Translated, this gives CASSLARTRTSGGATDTQYF.